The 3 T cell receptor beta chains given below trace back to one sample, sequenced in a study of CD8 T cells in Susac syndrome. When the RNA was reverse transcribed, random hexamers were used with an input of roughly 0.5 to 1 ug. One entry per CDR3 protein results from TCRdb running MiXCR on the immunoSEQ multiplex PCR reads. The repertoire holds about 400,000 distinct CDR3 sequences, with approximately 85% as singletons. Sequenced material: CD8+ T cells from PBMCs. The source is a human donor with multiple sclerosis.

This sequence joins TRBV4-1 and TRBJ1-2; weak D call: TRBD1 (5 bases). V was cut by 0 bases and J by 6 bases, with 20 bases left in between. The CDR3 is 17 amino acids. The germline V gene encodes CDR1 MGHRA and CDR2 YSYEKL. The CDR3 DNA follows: TGCGCCAGCAGCCAAGAATTATGGGGGGAGGGAGCGGATGGCTACACCTTC. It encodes CASSQELWGEGADGYTF.

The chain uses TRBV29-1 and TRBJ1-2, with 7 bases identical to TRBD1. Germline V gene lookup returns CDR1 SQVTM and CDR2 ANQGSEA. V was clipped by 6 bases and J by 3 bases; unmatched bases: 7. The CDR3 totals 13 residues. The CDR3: CSVSTGTDYGYTF. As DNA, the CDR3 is TGCAGCGTCTCGACAGGGACCGACTATGGCTACACCTTC. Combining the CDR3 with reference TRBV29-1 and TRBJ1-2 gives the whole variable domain SAVISQKPSRDICQRGTSLTIQCQVDSQVTMMFWYRQQPGQSLTLIATANQGSEATYESGFVIDKFPISRPNLTFSTLTVSNMSPEDSSIYLCSVSTGTDYGYTFGSGTRLTVV.

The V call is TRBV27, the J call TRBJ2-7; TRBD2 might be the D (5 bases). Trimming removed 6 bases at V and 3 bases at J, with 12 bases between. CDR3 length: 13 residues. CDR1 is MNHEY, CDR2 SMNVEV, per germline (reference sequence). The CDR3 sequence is CASRQEGGYEQYF. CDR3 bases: TGTGCCAGCAGGCAGGAAGGAGGCTACGAGCAGTACTTC.